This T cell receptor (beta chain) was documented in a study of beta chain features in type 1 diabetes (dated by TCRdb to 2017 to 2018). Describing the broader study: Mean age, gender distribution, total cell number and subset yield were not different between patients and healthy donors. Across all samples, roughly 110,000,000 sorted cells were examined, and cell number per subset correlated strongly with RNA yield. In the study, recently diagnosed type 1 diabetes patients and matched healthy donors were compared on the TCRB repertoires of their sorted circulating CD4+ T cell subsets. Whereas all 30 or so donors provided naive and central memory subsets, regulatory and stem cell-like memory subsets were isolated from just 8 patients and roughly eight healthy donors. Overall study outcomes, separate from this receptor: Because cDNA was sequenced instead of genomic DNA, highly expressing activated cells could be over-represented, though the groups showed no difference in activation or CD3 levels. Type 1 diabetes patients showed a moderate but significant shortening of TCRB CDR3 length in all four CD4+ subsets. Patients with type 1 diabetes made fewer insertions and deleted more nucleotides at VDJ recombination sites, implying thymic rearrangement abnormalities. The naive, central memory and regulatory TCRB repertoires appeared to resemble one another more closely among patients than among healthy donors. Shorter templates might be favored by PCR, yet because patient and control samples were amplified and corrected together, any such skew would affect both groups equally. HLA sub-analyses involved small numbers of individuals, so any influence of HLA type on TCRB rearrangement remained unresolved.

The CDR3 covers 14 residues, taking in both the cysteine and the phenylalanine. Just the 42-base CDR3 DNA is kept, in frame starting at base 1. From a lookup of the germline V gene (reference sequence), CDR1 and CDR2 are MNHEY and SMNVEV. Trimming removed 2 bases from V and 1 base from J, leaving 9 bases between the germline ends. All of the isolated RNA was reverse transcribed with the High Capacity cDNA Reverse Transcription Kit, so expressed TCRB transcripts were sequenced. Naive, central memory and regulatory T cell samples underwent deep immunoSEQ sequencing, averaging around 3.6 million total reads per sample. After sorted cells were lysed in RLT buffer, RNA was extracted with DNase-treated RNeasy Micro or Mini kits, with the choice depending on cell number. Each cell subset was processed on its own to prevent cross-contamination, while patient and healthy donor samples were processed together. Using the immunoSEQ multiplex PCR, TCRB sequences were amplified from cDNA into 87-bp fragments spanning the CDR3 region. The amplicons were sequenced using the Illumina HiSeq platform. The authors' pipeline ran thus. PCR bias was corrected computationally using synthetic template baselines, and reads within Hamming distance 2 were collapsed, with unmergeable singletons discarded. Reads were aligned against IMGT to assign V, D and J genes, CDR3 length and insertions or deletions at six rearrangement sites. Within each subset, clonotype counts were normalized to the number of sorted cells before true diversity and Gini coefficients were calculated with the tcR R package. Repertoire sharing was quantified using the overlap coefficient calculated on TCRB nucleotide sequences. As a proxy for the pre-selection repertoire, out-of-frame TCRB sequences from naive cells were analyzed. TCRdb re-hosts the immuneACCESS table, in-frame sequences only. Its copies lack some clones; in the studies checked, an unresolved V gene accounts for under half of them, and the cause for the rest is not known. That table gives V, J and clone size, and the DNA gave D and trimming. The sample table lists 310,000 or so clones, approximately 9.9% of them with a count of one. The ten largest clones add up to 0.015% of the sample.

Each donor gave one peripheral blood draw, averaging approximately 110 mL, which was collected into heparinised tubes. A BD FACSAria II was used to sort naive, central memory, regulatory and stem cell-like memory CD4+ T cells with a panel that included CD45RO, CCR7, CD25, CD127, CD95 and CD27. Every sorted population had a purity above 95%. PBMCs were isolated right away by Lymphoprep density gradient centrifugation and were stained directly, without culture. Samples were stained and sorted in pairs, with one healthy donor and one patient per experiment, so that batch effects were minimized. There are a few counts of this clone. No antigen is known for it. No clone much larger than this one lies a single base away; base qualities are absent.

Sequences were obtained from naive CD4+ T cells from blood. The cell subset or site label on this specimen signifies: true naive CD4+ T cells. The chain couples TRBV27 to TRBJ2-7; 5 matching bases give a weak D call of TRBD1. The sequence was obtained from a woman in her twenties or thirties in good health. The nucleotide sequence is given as TGTGCCAGCAGTTTAATGGGGCAGTCCTACGAGCAGTACTTC. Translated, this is CASSLMGQSYEQYF.